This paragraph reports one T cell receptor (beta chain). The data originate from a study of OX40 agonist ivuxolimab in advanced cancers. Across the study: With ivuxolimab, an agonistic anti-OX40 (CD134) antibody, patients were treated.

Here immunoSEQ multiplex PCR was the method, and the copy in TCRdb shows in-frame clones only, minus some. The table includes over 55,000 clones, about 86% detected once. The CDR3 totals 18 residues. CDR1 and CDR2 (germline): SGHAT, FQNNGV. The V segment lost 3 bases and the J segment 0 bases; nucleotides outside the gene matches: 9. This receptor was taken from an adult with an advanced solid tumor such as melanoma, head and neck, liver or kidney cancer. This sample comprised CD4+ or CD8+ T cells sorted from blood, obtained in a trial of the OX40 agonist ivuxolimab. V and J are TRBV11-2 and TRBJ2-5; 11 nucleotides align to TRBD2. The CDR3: CASSFRASGGYNQETQYF. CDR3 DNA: TGTGCCAGCAGCTTCCGGGCTAGCGGGGGGTATAACCAAGAGACCCAGTACTTC.